This T cell receptor beta chain was recovered during a study of blood T cells in healthy people across ages. No fewer than 7 million PBMCs went into each sample. Together with a sample-barcoded 5' primer, a J-beta primer mix was included in a second PCR lasting roughly 6 to 12 cycles. TCRdb redid the calling of the 5' RACE reads with MiXCR, one entry per CDR3 protein. Here the sample spans some 850,000 distinct CDR3 sequences, around a quarter being singletons. These records were also assigned to another study, of T cells of mothers and their children.

The sample consisted of blood. This clonotype was obtained from a boy aged 10-17 years in good health.

CDR3 coding DNA: TGTGCCAGCAGCCAAGTGGGGGGGACCCGAAAAGAGACCCAGTACTTC. It specifies CASSQVGGTRKETQYF. V usage is TRBV3-1 and J usage is TRBJ2-5; 7 positions match TRBD2. This CDR3 spans 16 amino acids. V lost 1 base to trimming and J lost 3 bases; unmatched junction nucleotides: 8. Germline CDR1 and CDR2: LGHDT and YNNKEL (reference sequence).